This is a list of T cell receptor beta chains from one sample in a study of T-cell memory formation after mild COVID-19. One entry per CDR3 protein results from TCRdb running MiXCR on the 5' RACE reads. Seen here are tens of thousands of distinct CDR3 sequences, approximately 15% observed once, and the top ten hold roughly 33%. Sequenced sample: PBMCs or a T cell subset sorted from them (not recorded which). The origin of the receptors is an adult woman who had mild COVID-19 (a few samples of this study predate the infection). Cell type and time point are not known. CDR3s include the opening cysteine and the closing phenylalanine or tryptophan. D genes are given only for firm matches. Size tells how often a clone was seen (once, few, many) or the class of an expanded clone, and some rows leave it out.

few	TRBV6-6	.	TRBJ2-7	CASSYTHDGGYEQYF	TGTGCCAGCAGTTACACCCATGACGGCGGATACGAGCAGTACTTC
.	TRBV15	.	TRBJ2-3	CATSRDEAGAQYF	TGTGCCACCAGCAGAGATGAAGCCGGGGCGCAGTATTTT
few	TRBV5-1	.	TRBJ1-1	CASSTGRNTEAFF	TGCGCCAGCAGCACGGGACGGAACACTGAAGCTTTCTTT
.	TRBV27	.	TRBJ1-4	CASSYTGNLNEKLFF	TGTGCCAGCAGTTATACAGGCAACCTTAATGAAAAACTGTTTTTT
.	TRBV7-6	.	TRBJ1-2	CASSLDSYGYTF	TGTGCCAGCAGCCTCGACAGCTATGGCTACACCTTC
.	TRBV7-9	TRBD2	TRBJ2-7	CASSSRENSYEQYF	TGTGCCAGCAGCTCGCGGGAGAACTCCTACGAGCAGTACTTC
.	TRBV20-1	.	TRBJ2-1	CSASLSGGRGHEQFF	TGCAGTGCTTCCCTGTCGGGGGGCAGGGGGCATGAGCAGTTCTTC
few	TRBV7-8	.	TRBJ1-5	CASSSEVGSNQPQHF	TGTGCCAGCAGCTCAGAGGTAGGGAGCAATCAGCCCCAGCATTTT
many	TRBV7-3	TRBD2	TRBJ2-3	CASSPDSGNTDTQYF	TGTGCCAGCAGCCCCGATAGCGGGAACACAGATACGCAGTATTTT
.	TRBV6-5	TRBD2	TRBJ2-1	CASSATSGSRRGYNEQFF	TGTGCCAGCAGTGCGACTAGCGGGAGTCGGCGGGGCTACAATGAGCAGTTCTTC
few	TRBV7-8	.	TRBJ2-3	CASSLEGGQGYTDTQYF	TGTGCCAGCAGCTTAGAGGGTGGCCAGGGCTACACAGATACGCAGTATTTT
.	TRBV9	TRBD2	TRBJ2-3	CASSEHSGGAMTDTQYF	TGTGCCAGCAGCGAGCATAGCGGGGGGGCCATGACAGATACGCAGTATTTT
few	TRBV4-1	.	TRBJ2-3	CASSQGGGADTQYF	TGCGCCAGCAGCCAAGGAGGGGGGGCAGATACGCAGTATTTT
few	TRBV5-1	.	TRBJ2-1	CASSLGPDGNEQFF	TGCGCCAGCAGCTTGGGACCCGACGGCAATGAGCAGTTCTTC
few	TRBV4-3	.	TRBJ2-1	CASSQFWRSSSNEQFF	TGCGCCAGCAGCCAATTTTGGAGGTCGAGTTCCAATGAGCAGTTCTTC
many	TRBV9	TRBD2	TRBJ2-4	CASSVDFRTSGRGNIQYF	TGTGCCAGCAGCGTAGACTTTCGGACTAGCGGGAGAGGGAACATTCAGTACTTC
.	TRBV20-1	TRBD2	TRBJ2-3	CSATSGSVDTQYF	TGCAGTGCTACTAGCGGGAGTGTGGATACGCAGTATTTT
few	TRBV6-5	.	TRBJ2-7	CASSLFPQGSQEQYF	TGTGCCAGCAGCCTCTTCCCCCAGGGGTCGCAGGAGCAGTACTTC
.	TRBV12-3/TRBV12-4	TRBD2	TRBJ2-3	CASSRAGGTDTQYF	TGTGCCAGCAGCCGGGCGGGGGGCACAGATACGCAGTATTTT
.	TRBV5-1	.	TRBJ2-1	CASSLGSQGQFF	TGCGCCAGCAGCTTGGGAAGCCAGGGGCAGTTCTTC
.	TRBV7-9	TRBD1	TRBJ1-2	CASSLVGTGRNGYTF	TGTGCCAGCAGCTTAGTCGGGACAGGGAGAAATGGCTACACCTTC
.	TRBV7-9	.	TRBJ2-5	CASSPEGRRETQYF	TGTGCCAGCAGCCCGGAAGGCAGGCGGGAGACCCAGTACTTC
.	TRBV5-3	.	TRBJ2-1	CARNYSESSYNEQFF	TGTGCCAGAAACTACTCCGAAAGCTCCTACAATGAGCAGTTCTTC
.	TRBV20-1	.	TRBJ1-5	CSVRSGNQPQHF	TGCAGTGTCCGCTCAGGCAATCAGCCCCAGCATTTT
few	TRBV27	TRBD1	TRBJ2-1	CASSDRGMHEQFF	TGTGCCAGCAGTGACAGGGGTATGCATGAGCAGTTCTTC
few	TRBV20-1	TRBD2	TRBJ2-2	CSAIDLAGVGGELFF	TGCAGTGCTATAGATTTGGCGGGAGTAGGCGGGGAGCTGTTTTTT
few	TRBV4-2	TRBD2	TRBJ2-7	CASSQVSLAGETYEQYF	TGTGCCAGCAGCCAAGTTTCACTAGCGGGGGAAACCTACGAGCAGTACTTC
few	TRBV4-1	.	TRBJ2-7	CASSLGLRSYEQYF	TGCGCCAGCAGCCTGGGACTCCGCTCCTACGAGCAGTACTTC
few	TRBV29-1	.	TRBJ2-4	CSVEEGFGLAYF	TGCAGCGTTGAAGAAGGTTTTGGGTTGGCATACTTC
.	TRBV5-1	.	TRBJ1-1	CASSLRTDSNTEAFF	TGCGCCAGCAGCTTAAGGACAGATTCGAACACTGAAGCTTTCTTT
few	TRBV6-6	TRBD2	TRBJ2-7	CASLGGTYEQYF	TGTGCCAGCCTGGGAGGGACCTACGAGCAGTACTTC
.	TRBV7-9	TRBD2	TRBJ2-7	CASSLEPAGSSYEQYF	TGTGCCAGCAGCCTAGAGCCAGCGGGGAGCTCCTACGAGCAGTACTTC
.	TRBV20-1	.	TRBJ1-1	CSAPLWGGEAFF	TGCAGTGCTCCCCTCTGGGGGGGTGAAGCTTTCTTT
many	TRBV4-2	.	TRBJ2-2	CASSQVYANTGELFF	TGTGCCAGCAGCCAAGTTTACGCGAACACCGGGGAGCTGTTTTTT
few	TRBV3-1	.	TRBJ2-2	CASSQEEAEMNTGELFF	TGTGCCAGCAGCCAAGAGGAAGCGGAGATGAACACCGGGGAGCTGTTTTTT
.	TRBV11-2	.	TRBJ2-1	CASSNINEQFF	TGTGCCAGCAGCAACATCAATGAGCAGTTCTTC
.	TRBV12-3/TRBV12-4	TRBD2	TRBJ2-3	CASSFSLADADTQYF	TGTGCCAGCAGTTTTTCCCTAGCGGATGCAGATACGCAGTATTTT
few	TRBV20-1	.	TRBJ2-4	CSASGGWESENIQYF	TGCAGTGCTTCAGGAGGTTGGGAGTCGGAAAACATTCAGTACTTC
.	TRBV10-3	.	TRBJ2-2	CAISGWTQSNTGELFF	TGTGCCATCAGTGGATGGACTCAGTCCAACACCGGGGAGCTGTTTTTT
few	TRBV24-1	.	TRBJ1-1	CATSGPNTEAFF	TGTGCCACCTCCGGGCCGAACACTGAAGCTTTCTTT
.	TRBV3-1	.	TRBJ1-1	CASSQVASTEAFF	TGTGCCAGCAGCCAAGTCGCGTCAACTGAAGCTTTCTTT
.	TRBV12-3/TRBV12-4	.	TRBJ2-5	CARIHDPSETQYF	TGTGCCAGGATCCACGACCCATCGGAGACCCAGTACTTC
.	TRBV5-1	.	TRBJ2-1	CASSPPDGDKYNEQFF	TGCGCCAGCAGCCCCCCCGACGGGGACAAATACAATGAGCAGTTCTTC
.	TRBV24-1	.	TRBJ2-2	CATSGLGPGELFF	TGTGCCACCAGTGGTTTAGGACCCGGGGAGCTGTTTTTT
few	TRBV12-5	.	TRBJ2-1	CASGLVPPGHANEQFF	TGTGCTAGTGGTTTGGTACCTCCGGGACACGCCAATGAGCAGTTCTTC
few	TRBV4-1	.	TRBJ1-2	CASSPQTGSLYGYTF	TGCGCCAGCAGCCCTCAGACAGGTAGCCTCTATGGCTACACCTTC
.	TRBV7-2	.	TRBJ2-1	CASSLAWYNEQFF	TGTGCCAGCAGCTTAGCTTGGTACAATGAGCAGTTCTTC